This is a list of T cell receptor beta chains from one sample in a study of T-cell memory formation after mild COVID-19. TCRdb used MiXCR to reprocess the 5' RACE reads, holding one entry per CDR3 protein. The sample has 80,000 to 130,000 distinct CDR3 sequences; around 10% are singletons. The sample taken for sequencing was PBMCs or a T cell subset sorted from them (not recorded which). These receptors all stem from a man between 18 and 29 years old who had mild COVID-19 (a few samples of this study predate the infection). Cell type and time point are not known. Each CDR3 is given with its conserved first and last residue. A D gene is named only where the DNA matches it firmly. Rows may omit the clone size; those that give it use once, few, many or a size class.

CDR3aa: CATSDQTVTGELFF
CDR3nt: TGTGCCACCAGTGATCAGACGGTCACCGGGGAGCTGTTTTTT
abundance: many
j_gene: TRBJ2-2
v_gene: TRBV24-1
d_gene: NA

CDR3aa: CASSFADTTDTQYF
CDR3nt: TGTGCCAGCAGCTTTGCGGACACCACAGATACGCAGTATTTT
abundance: NA
j_gene: TRBJ2-3
v_gene: TRBV11-3
d_gene: NA

CDR3aa: CASSFPSGFQETQYF
CDR3nt: TGTGCCAGCAGTTTTCCCTCCGGTTTCCAAGAGACCCAGTACTTC
abundance: few
j_gene: TRBJ2-5
v_gene: TRBV12-3/TRBV12-4
d_gene: NA

CDR3aa: CASSYSKTPRADTQYF
CDR3nt: TGTGCCAGCAGTTACTCGAAGACCCCTCGGGCAGATACGCAGTATTTT
abundance: few
j_gene: TRBJ2-3
v_gene: TRBV6-2/TRBV6-3
d_gene: NA

CDR3aa: CASSPTETENYGYTF
CDR3nt: TGTGCCAGCAGCCCGACCGAGACAGAGAACTATGGCTACACCTTC
abundance: NA
j_gene: TRBJ1-2
v_gene: TRBV7-2
d_gene: NA

CDR3aa: CASRPLPGDWTGELFF
CDR3nt: TGTGCCAGCAGACCTCTCCCCGGGGACTGGACCGGGGAGCTGTTTTTT
abundance: many
j_gene: TRBJ2-2
v_gene: TRBV12-3/TRBV12-4
d_gene: NA

CDR3aa: CASSYAVASYEQYF
CDR3nt: TGTGCCAGCAGTTATGCCGTAGCCTCCTACGAGCAGTACTTC
abundance: NA
j_gene: TRBJ2-7
v_gene: TRBV6-6
d_gene: NA

CDR3aa: CASSQDRGSEAFF
CDR3nt: TGCGCCAGCAGCCAAGATCGGGGCTCTGAAGCTTTCTTT
abundance: NA
j_gene: TRBJ1-1
v_gene: TRBV4-1
d_gene: NA

CDR3aa: CASSLPGQAPYEQYF
CDR3nt: TGTGCCAGCAGCTTACCCGGACAGGCCCCCTACGAGCAGTACTTC
abundance: few
j_gene: TRBJ2-7
v_gene: TRBV7-9
d_gene: TRBD1

CDR3aa: CASSLSTGMEETQYF
CDR3nt: TGCGCCAGCAGTCTGTCGACAGGGATGGAAGAGACCCAGTACTTC
abundance: many
j_gene: TRBJ2-5
v_gene: TRBV23-1
d_gene: TRBD1

CDR3aa: CASRPQAGISYNEQFF
CDR3nt: TGTGCCAGCAGGCCTCAAGCTGGGATCTCCTACAATGAGCAGTTCTTC
abundance: few
j_gene: TRBJ2-1
v_gene: TRBV7-9
d_gene: NA

CDR3aa: CASSPAGFLGNIQYF
CDR3nt: TGTGCCAGCAGCCCCGCTGGTTTTTTGGGAAACATTCAGTACTTC
abundance: NA
j_gene: TRBJ2-4
v_gene: TRBV7-9
d_gene: NA

CDR3aa: CASSLLGRQETQYF
CDR3nt: TGTGCCAGCAGTTTATTGGGTCGTCAAGAGACCCAGTACTTC
abundance: NA
j_gene: TRBJ2-5
v_gene: TRBV27
d_gene: NA

CDR3aa: CAWSGERLYGYTF
CDR3nt: TGTGCCTGGAGTGGAGAGAGACTCTATGGCTACACCTTC
abundance: NA
j_gene: TRBJ1-2
v_gene: TRBV30
d_gene: NA

CDR3aa: CAGRGPTGELFF
CDR3nt: TGTGCCGGAAGGGGACCGACCGGGGAGCTGTTTTTT
abundance: few
j_gene: TRBJ2-2
v_gene: TRBV12-3/TRBV12-4
d_gene: NA

CDR3aa: CASTDRDRVYNEQFF
CDR3nt: TGTGCCAGCACCGACCGGGACAGGGTTTACAATGAGCAGTTCTTC
abundance: NA
j_gene: TRBJ2-1
v_gene: TRBV6-2/TRBV6-3
d_gene: TRBD1

CDR3aa: CSVEKGRSYNEQFF
CDR3nt: TGCAGCGTTGAGAAGGGGAGGTCCTACAATGAGCAGTTCTTC
abundance: NA
j_gene: TRBJ2-1
v_gene: TRBV29-1
d_gene: NA

CDR3aa: CATSSTGTIEQYF
CDR3nt: TGTGCCACCAGCAGTACCGGGACCATCGAGCAGTACTTC
abundance: many
j_gene: TRBJ2-7
v_gene: TRBV15
d_gene: NA

CDR3aa: CASSLVAGGYNEQFF
CDR3nt: TGCGCCAGCAGCTTGGTAGCGGGGGGTTACAATGAGCAGTTCTTC
abundance: many
j_gene: TRBJ2-1
v_gene: TRBV5-1
d_gene: TRBD2

CDR3aa: CASSYIAGGNTGELFF
CDR3nt: TGTGCCAGCAGTTATATCGCAGGGGGAAACACCGGGGAGCTGTTTTTT
abundance: few
j_gene: TRBJ2-2
v_gene: TRBV6-2/TRBV6-3
d_gene: TRBD1

CDR3aa: CASSETTPELTDTQYF
CDR3nt: TGTGCCAGCAGTGAGACCACACCAGAACTCACAGATACGCAGTATTTT
abundance: NA
j_gene: TRBJ2-3
v_gene: TRBV27
d_gene: NA

CDR3aa: CASSSQISSYEQYF
CDR3nt: TGTGCCAGCAGTTCCCAAATCAGCTCCTACGAGCAGTACTTC
abundance: NA
j_gene: TRBJ2-7
v_gene: TRBV12-3/TRBV12-4
d_gene: NA

CDR3aa: CASSRHRGLNTEAFF
CDR3nt: TGTGCCAGCAGTCGCCACAGGGGGCTGAACACTGAAGCTTTCTTT
abundance: few
j_gene: TRBJ1-1
v_gene: TRBV28
d_gene: TRBD1

CDR3aa: CASSANRVTEAFF
CDR3nt: TGTGCCAGCAGCGCAAACAGGGTCACTGAAGCTTTCTTT
abundance: NA
j_gene: TRBJ1-1
v_gene: TRBV3-1
d_gene: NA

CDR3aa: CASSDHSGGAADTQYF
CDR3nt: TGTGCCAGCAGTGACCATAGCGGGGGGGCCGCAGATACGCAGTATTTT
abundance: NA
j_gene: TRBJ2-3
v_gene: TRBV2
d_gene: TRBD2

CDR3aa: CATSRGAGHNEQFF
CDR3nt: TGTGCCACCAGCAGAGGCGCAGGGCACAATGAGCAGTTCTTC
abundance: few
j_gene: TRBJ2-1
v_gene: TRBV15
d_gene: NA

CDR3aa: CASSVRDQAKEQYF
CDR3nt: TGTGCCAGCAGCGTCCGGGACCAAGCTAAGGAGCAGTACTTC
abundance: few
j_gene: TRBJ2-7
v_gene: TRBV9
d_gene: NA

CDR3aa: CASSLPGQGYEQYF
CDR3nt: TGTGCCAGCAGCCTTCCGGGACAGGGTTACGAGCAGTACTTC
abundance: few
j_gene: TRBJ2-7
v_gene: TRBV13
d_gene: TRBD1

CDR3aa: CASTIASDTQYF
CDR3nt: TGTGCCAGCACCATAGCCTCCGACACGCAGTATTTT
abundance: NA
j_gene: TRBJ2-3
v_gene: TRBV12-3/TRBV12-4
d_gene: NA

CDR3aa: CASSLVGLDTEAFF
CDR3nt: TGTGCCAGCAGTTTGGTGGGTCTGGACACTGAAGCTTTCTTT
abundance: NA
j_gene: TRBJ1-1
v_gene: TRBV28
d_gene: NA

CDR3aa: CASSEVQRETQYF
CDR3nt: TGTGCCAGCAGCGAAGTCCAGCGGGAGACCCAGTACTTC
abundance: NA
j_gene: TRBJ2-5
v_gene: TRBV5-6
d_gene: NA

CDR3aa: CASSPQGTGAHQTQYF
CDR3nt: TGCGCCAGCAGCCCCCAAGGGACAGGGGCCCACCAGACCCAGTACTTC
abundance: NA
j_gene: TRBJ2-5
v_gene: TRBV4-3
d_gene: TRBD1

CDR3aa: CSANAGGRTDTQYF
CDR3nt: TGCAGTGCCAACGCGGGGGGTCGCACAGATACGCAGTATTTT
abundance: few
j_gene: TRBJ2-3
v_gene: TRBV20-1
d_gene: TRBD2

CDR3aa: CASSQGKVYEQYF
CDR3nt: TGTGCCAGCAGCCAAGGCAAAGTCTACGAGCAGTACTTC
abundance: NA
j_gene: TRBJ2-7
v_gene: TRBV3-1
d_gene: NA

CDR3aa: CASRSTGVGDTQYF
CDR3nt: TGTGCCAGCAGGTCGACAGGGGTAGGGGATACGCAGTATTTT
abundance: NA
j_gene: TRBJ2-3
v_gene: TRBV7-9
d_gene: TRBD1

CDR3aa: CASSFEGQAPKQFF
CDR3nt: TGTGCCAGCAGCTTCGAGGGACAGGCCCCCAAGCAGTTCTTC
abundance: NA
j_gene: TRBJ2-1
v_gene: TRBV7-3
d_gene: TRBD1

CDR3aa: CASSQIGSYEQYF
CDR3nt: TGCGCCAGCAGCCAAATAGGTTCCTACGAGCAGTACTTC
abundance: few
j_gene: TRBJ2-7
v_gene: TRBV4-1
d_gene: NA

CDR3aa: CASSVSGGEAETQYF
CDR3nt: TGTGCCAGCAGCGTGTCAGGCGGGGAGGCAGAGACCCAGTACTTC
abundance: NA
j_gene: TRBJ2-5
v_gene: TRBV9
d_gene: NA

CDR3aa: CASSQVGWREGPVRITGELFF
CDR3nt: TGCGCCAGCAGCCAAGTAGGGTGGCGGGAGGGCCCCGTGAGAATCACCGGGGAGCTGTTTTTT
abundance: NA
j_gene: TRBJ2-2
v_gene: TRBV4-3
d_gene: TRBD2

CDR3aa: CASSQTRHGYNSPLHF
CDR3nt: TGTGCCAGCAGTCAAACGCGGCACGGCTATAATTCACCCCTCCACTTT
abundance: few
j_gene: TRBJ1-6
v_gene: TRBV7-9
d_gene: NA

CDR3aa: CASSPRGTGGSIDGYTF
CDR3nt: TGTGCCAGCAGCCCACGAGGGACAGGGGGCTCTATTGATGGCTACACCTTC
abundance: NA
j_gene: TRBJ1-2
v_gene: TRBV4-2
d_gene: TRBD1

CDR3aa: CASSYRDTDDNEQFF
CDR3nt: TGTGCCAGCAGCTATAGGGACACGGACGACAATGAGCAGTTCTTC
abundance: few
j_gene: TRBJ2-1
v_gene: TRBV7-9
d_gene: NA

CDR3aa: CSARDSGGDFVQFF
CDR3nt: TGCAGTGCTAGAGATAGCGGGGGGGACTTTGTGCAGTTCTTC
abundance: NA
j_gene: TRBJ2-1
v_gene: TRBV20-1
d_gene: TRBD2

CDR3aa: CASSLGGIGNTIYF
CDR3nt: TGTGCCAGCAGTCTGGGCGGTATAGGAAACACCATATATTTT
abundance: few
j_gene: TRBJ1-3
v_gene: TRBV28
d_gene: NA

CDR3aa: CASSLRDTHYEQYF
CDR3nt: TGTGCCAGCAGCTTGCGAGACACCCACTACGAGCAGTACTTC
abundance: NA
j_gene: TRBJ2-7
v_gene: TRBV7-9
d_gene: NA

CDR3aa: CASSYLGNEKLFF
CDR3nt: TGTGCCAGCAGTTACTTGGGGAATGAAAAACTGTTTTTT
abundance: few
j_gene: TRBJ1-4
v_gene: TRBV6-5
d_gene: NA

CDR3aa: CSASPNREYNEQFF
CDR3nt: TGCAGTGCTAGCCCCAACAGGGAATACAATGAGCAGTTCTTC
abundance: few
j_gene: TRBJ2-1
v_gene: TRBV20-1
d_gene: NA

CDR3aa: CASTPTRALNEQFF
CDR3nt: TGTGCCAGCACCCCGACGAGGGCGTTAAATGAGCAGTTCTTC
abundance: many
j_gene: TRBJ2-1
v_gene: TRBV6-2/TRBV6-3
d_gene: NA

CDR3aa: CASSSGGSRKQFF
CDR3nt: TGTGCCAGCAGCTCCGGGGGCTCCCGGAAGCAGTTCTTC
abundance: few
j_gene: TRBJ2-1
v_gene: TRBV5-6
d_gene: NA

CDR3aa: CASSSKYQETQYF
CDR3nt: TGCGCCAGCAGCTCCAAATACCAAGAGACCCAGTACTTC
abundance: many
j_gene: TRBJ2-5
v_gene: TRBV5-1
d_gene: NA

CDR3aa: CATSVPLNWKANEKLFF
CDR3nt: TGTGCCACCAGTGTGCCTCTAAACTGGAAGGCTAATGAAAAACTGTTTTTT
abundance: NA
j_gene: TRBJ1-4
v_gene: TRBV24-1
d_gene: NA

CDR3aa: CASSWGTGAGSGYTF
CDR3nt: TGTGCCAGCAGCTGGGGGACAGGGGCTGGCAGTGGCTACACCTTC
abundance: NA
j_gene: TRBJ1-2
v_gene: TRBV5-6
d_gene: TRBD1

CDR3aa: CASSFMVRDEQFF
CDR3nt: TGTGCCAGCAGCTTTATGGTTAGGGATGAGCAGTTCTTC
abundance: NA
j_gene: TRBJ2-1
v_gene: TRBV7-2
d_gene: NA

CDR3aa: CASSGGGAPSYNEQFF
CDR3nt: TGTGCCAGCAGCGGAGGGGGGGCCCCTTCCTACAATGAGCAGTTCTTC
abundance: NA
j_gene: TRBJ2-1
v_gene: TRBV7-6
d_gene: NA

CDR3aa: CASSQVSEAKGEQFF
CDR3nt: TGCGCCAGCAGCCAAGTTTCAGAAGCGAAGGGTGAGCAGTTCTTC
abundance: NA
j_gene: TRBJ2-1
v_gene: TRBV4-1
d_gene: NA